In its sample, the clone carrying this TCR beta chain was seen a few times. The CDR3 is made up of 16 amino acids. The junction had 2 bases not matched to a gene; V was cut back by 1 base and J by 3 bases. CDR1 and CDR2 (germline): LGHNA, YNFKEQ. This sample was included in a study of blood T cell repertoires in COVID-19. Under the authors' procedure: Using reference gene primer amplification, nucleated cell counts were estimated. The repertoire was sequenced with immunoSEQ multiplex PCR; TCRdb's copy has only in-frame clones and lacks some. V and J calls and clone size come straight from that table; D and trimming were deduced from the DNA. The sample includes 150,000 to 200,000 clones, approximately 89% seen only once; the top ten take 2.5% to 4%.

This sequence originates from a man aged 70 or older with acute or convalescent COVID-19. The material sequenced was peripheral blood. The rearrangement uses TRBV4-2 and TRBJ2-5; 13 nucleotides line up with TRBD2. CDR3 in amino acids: CASSQGLAGGKETQYF. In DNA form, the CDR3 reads TGTGCCAGCAGCCAAGGACTAGCGGGGGGCAAAGAGACCCAGTACTTC.